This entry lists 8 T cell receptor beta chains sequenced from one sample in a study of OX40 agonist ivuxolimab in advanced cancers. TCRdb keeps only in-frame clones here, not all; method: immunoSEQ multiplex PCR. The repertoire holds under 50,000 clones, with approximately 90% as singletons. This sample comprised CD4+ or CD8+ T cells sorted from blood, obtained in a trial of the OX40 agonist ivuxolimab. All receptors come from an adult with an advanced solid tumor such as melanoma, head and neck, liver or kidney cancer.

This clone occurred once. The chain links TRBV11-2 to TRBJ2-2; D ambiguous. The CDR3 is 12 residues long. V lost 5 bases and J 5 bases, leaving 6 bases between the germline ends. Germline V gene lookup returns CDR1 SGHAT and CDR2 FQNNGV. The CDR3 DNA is TGTGCCAGCAGCCCCGGGACCGGGGAGCTGTTTTTT. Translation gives CASSPGTGELFF.

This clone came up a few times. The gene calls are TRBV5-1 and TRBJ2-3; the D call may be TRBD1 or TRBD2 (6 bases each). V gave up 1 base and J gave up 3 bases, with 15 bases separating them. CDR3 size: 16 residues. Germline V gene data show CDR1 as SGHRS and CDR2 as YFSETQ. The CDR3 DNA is TGCGCCAGCAGCTTGTTTGGGGGGCAGGGGACAGATACGCAGTATTTT. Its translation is CASSLFGGQGTDTQYF.

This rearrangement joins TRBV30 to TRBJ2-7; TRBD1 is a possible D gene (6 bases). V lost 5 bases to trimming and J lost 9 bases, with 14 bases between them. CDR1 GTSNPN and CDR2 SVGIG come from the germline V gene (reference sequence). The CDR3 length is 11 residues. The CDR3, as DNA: TGTGCCTGGGGGTCAGGGGATCGGCAGTACTTC. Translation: CAWGSGDRQYF.

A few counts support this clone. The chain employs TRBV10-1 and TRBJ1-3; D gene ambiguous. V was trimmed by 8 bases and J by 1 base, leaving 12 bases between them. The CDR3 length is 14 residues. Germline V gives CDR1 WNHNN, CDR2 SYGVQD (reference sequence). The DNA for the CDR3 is TGCGCCAGCGTTAGGCCATGGTCTGGAAACACCATATATTTT. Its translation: CASVRPWSGNTIYF.

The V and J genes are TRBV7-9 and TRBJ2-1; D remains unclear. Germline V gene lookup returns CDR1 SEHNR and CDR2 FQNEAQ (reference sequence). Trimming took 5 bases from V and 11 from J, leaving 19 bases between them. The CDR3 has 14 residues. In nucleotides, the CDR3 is TGTGCCAGCAGCCCTATTATGGACGGTCTGAAGCAGTTCTTC. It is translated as CASSPIMDGLKQFF. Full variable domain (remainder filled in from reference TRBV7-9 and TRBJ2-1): DTGVSQNPRHKITKRGQNVTFRCDPISEHNRLYWYRQTLGQGPEFLTYFQNEAQLEKSRLLSDRFSAERPKGSFSTLEIQRTEQGDSAMYLCASSPIMDGLKQFFGPGTRLTVL.

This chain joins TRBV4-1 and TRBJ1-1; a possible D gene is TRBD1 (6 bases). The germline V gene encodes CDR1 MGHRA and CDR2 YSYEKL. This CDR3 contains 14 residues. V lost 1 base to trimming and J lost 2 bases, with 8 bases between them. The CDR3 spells CASSQVQGNTEAFF. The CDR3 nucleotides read TGCGCCAGCAGCCAAGTACAGGGTAACACTGAAGCTTTCTTT.

The DNA for the CDR3 is TGTGCCAGCAGTCCAAGTATGAGCACAGATACGCAGTATTTT. It specifies CASSPSMSTDTQYF. The rearrangement joins TRBV9 to TRBJ2-3; D remains ambiguous. The CDR3 runs to 14 residues. CDR1 and CDR2 from the germline V gene are SGDLS and YYNGEE. The germline V and J ends were trimmed by 5 bases and 0 bases, with 10 bases remaining between them.

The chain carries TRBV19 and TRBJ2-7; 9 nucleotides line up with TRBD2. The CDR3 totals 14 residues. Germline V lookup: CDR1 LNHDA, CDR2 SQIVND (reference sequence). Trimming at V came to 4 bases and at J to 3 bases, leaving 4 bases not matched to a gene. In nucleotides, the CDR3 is TGTGCCAGTAGTAGTGGCGGGGGGGACTACGAGCAGTACTTC. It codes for CASSSGGGDYEQYF.